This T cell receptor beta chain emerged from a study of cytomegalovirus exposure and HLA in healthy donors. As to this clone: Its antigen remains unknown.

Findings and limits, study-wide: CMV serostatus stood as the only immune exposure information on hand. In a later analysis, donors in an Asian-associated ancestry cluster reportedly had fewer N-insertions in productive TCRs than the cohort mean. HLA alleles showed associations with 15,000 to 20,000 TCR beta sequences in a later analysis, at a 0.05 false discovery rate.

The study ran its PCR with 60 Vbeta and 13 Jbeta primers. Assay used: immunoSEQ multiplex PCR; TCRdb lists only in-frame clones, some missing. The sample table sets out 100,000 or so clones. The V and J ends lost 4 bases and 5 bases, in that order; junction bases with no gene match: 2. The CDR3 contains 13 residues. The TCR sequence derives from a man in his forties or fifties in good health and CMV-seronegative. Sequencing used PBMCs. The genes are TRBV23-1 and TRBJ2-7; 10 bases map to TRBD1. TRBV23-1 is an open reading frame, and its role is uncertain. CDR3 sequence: CASSRQGANEQYF. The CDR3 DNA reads TGCGCCAGCAGTCGACAGGGGGCCAACGAGCAGTACTTC.